This is a list of T cell receptor beta chains from one sample in a study of blood T cell repertoires in COVID-19. Measured with immunoSEQ multiplex PCR; TCRdb has only the in-frame clones, and not every one. This table holds a few hundred thousand clones, around 90% found once. The sample was peripheral blood. Every receptor here comes from a young man with COVID-19, enrolled during active disease. The CDR3 runs from the conserved cysteine through the conserved F or W. D genes are given only for firm matches. Only part of the rows carry a size: once, few, many, or a class if the clone is expanded.

TRBD2 TRBJ2-3 16 - TRBV7-9 TGTGCCAGCAGCCCCGTCCTAGCGGGGACCACAGATACGCAGTATTTT CASSPVLAGTTDTQYF
TRBD1 TRBJ1-6 15 - TRBV19 TGTGCCAGTAGCTACGGACAGGGGGTAGGGTCACCCCTCCACTTT CASSYGQGVGSPLHF
- TRBJ2-2 16 few TRBV19 TGTGCCAGTAGTATTGCGGGCGGAACGAACACCGGGGAGCTGTTTTTT CASSIAGGTNTGELFF
TRBD1 TRBJ1-2 14 - TRBV2 TGTGCCAGCAGGGAAGGGACAGTTGTTTATGGCTACACCTTC CASREGTVVYGYTF
TRBD2 TRBJ2-1 16 - TRBV2 TGTGCCAGCAGGGTGACTAGCGGGAGCCAAGTCAATGAGCAGTTCTTC CASRVTSGSQVNEQFF
- TRBJ2-2 14 once TRBV30 TGTGCCTGGACCACGGGAGTAGATACCGGGGAGCTGTTTTTT CAWTTGVDTGELFF
TRBD1 TRBJ2-6 19 - TRBV24-1 TGTGCCACCAGTGATTCTAGGACAGGGGAAAGCTCTGGGGCCAACGTCCTGACTTTC CATSDSRTGESSGANVLTF
- TRBJ2-3 15 - TRBV2 TGTGCCAGCACCGAGCGTACACCAGACACAGATACGCAGTATTTT CASTERTPDTDTQYF
- TRBJ1-2 14 - TRBV11-2 TGTGCCAGCAGCCCAGGGTACCACTTGGGGGGCTACACCTTC CASSPGYHLGGYTF
- TRBJ2-5 15 - TRBV5-4 TGTGCCAGCAGCTTTCGCGATCATAGAGGAGAGACCCAGTACTTC CASSFRDHRGETQYF
TRBD1 TRBJ2-2 15 - TRBV2 TGTGCCAGCAGGGGAAGGACAGGGAAAGCCGGGGAGCTGTTTTTT CASRGRTGKAGELFF
- TRBJ2-1 17 - TRBV4-1 TGCGCCAGCAGCCAAGAGGCCCCCCCAACGATATACAATGAGCAGTTCTTC CASSQEAPPTIYNEQFF
- TRBJ2-1 14 - TRBV4-1 TGCGCCAGCAGCCATCCCGGGAGCTGGGATGAGCAGTTCTTC CASSHPGSWDEQFF
- TRBJ1-4 14 - TRBV5-5 TGTGCCAGCAGCTTAGCCGACAGCCCAGAAAAACTGTTTTTT CASSLADSPEKLFF
- TRBJ1-5 16 - TRBV27 TGTGCCAGCAGTTTTCAAGGGGCGTCGTATAATCAGCCCCAGCATTTT CASSFQGASYNQPQHF
TRBD1 TRBJ2-7 16 - TRBV5-5 TGTGCCAGCAGCACACGACAGGGGACTCAACGGGGCGAGCAGTACTTC CASSTRQGTQRGEQYF
- TRBJ2-7 13 - TRBV6-5 TGTGCCGCCAGGGTAGCGGCCGACTACGAGCAGTACTTC CAARVAADYEQYF
- TRBJ2-2 15 few TRBV30 TGTGCCTGGAGGGACTGGACAGAGAACACCGGGGAGCTGTTTTTT CAWRDWTENTGELFF
TRBD1 TRBJ2-1 16 - TRBV11-3 TGTGCCAGCAGCGAGAGGGGGCTAGTAAAAAGCAATGAGCAGTTCTTC CASSERGLVKSNEQFF
TRBD1 TRBJ2-1 14 once TRBV27 TGTGCCAGCAGTGATTACAGGGGGCGGGCTGAGCAGTTCTTC CASSDYRGRAEQFF
- TRBJ1-1 12 - TRBV7-9 TGTGCCAGCAGCCTAGGGGAGGGTGAAGCTTTCTTT CASSLGEGEAFF
- TRBJ1-6 14 - TRBV7-6 TGTGCCAGCAGCTTATACAGTGCGTCTTCACCCCTCCACTTT CASSLYSASSPLHF
- TRBJ1-6 18 once TRBV19 TGTGCCAGTAGTGTACGACCGGGACACCGGGTCGCTGATTCACCCCTCCACTTT CASSVRPGHRVADSPLHF
TRBD2 TRBJ2-5 14 - TRBV9 TGTGCCAGCAGCGCCAGCGGGGGCGGGGAGACCCAGTACTTC CASSASGGGETQYF
TRBD2 TRBJ2-7 16 - TRBV5-4 TGTGCCAGCAGCCACGGGACTAGCGGGAATAACTACGAGCAGTACTTC CASSHGTSGNNYEQYF
- TRBJ2-1 15 - TRBV5-6 TGTGCCAGCAGCTCGGGATTCAACTCCTACAATGAGCAGTTCTTC CASSSGFNSYNEQFF